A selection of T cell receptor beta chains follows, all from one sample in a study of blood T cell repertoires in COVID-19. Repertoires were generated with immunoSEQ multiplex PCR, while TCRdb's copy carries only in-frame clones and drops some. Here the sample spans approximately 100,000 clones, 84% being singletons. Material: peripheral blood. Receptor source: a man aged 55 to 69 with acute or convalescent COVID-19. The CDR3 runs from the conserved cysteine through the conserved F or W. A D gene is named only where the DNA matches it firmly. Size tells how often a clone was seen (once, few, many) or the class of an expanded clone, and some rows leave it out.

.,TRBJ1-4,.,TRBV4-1,TGCGCCAGCAGCCATCTCCCCCGGGGAGGCACTCCTAATGAAAAACTGTTTTTT,CASSHLPRGGTPNEKLFF
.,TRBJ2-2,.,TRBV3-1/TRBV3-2,TGTGCCAGCAGCCAAGTCGGGATCACCGGGGAGCTGTTTTTT,CASSQVGITGELFF
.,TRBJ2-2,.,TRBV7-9,TGTGCCAGCAGCTACCGACTCGCAGACACCGGGGAGCTGTTTTTT,CASSYRLADTGELFF
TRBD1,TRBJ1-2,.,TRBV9,TGTGCCAGCAGCGGGACAGGGGGCGGCTATGGCTACACCTTC,CASSGTGGGYGYTF
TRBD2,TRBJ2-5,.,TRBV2,TGTGCCAGCAGTGGGGTACGGGAGGTGGAGACCCAGTACTTC,CASSGVREVETQYF
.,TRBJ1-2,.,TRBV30,TGTGCCTGGCAGGGTATCGAGGGCTACACCTTC,CAWQGIEGYTF
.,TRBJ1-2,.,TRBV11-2,TGTGCCAGCAGCTTCCAGACAGGCGCTCCAGGGAGTGGCTACACCTTC,CASSFQTGAPGSGYTF
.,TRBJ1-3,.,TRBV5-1,TGCGCCAGCGCGACAGGCCTCTCTGGAAACACCATATATTTT,CASATGLSGNTIYF
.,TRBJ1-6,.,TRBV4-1,TGCGCCAGCAGCCAAGATGGGGGGGGGAATTCACCCCTCCACTTT,CASSQDGGGNSPLHF
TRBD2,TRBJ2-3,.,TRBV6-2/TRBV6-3,TGTGCCAGCAGTTACGAGTTGCGGGAGGCCAACACAGATACGCAGTATTTT,CASSYELREANTDTQYF
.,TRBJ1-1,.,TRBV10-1,TGCGCCAGCAGTGAGTCGGGCAGGGACACTGAAGCTTTCTTT,CASSESGRDTEAFF
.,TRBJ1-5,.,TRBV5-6,TGTGCCAGCAGCTTGGGAGGGTCCCTGGGGCAGCCCCAGCATTTT,CASSLGGSLGQPQHF
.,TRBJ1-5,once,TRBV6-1,TGTGCCAGCAGTGAGGGGGGTCACTATCAGCCCCAGCATTTT,CASSEGGHYQPQHF
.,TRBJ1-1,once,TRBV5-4,TGTGCCAGCAGCTCTAGACAGAGAAACACTGAAGCTTTCTTT,CASSSRQRNTEAFF
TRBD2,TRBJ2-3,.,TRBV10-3,TGTGCCATCAGAGGACTAGCGGCTAGCACAGATACGCAGTATTTT,CAIRGLAASTDTQYF
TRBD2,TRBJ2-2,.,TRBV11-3,TGTGCCAGCAGCTCCGGACTAGCGGGAGGGCCGGGCACCGGGGAGCTGTTTTTT,CASSSGLAGGPGTGELFF
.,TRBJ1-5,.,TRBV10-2,TGCGCCAGCAGTGAGTCAGGGGTCAATCAGCCCCAGCATTTT,CASSESGVNQPQHF
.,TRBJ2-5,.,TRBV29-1,TGCAGCGCGGGGAGGGAGACCCAGTACTTC,CSAGRETQYF
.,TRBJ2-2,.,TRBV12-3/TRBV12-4,TGTGCCAGCAGTTTAGCGGCCACCGGGGAGCTGTTTTTT,CASSLAATGELFF
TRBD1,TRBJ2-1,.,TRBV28,TGTGCCAGCAGTACCCCCCACAGGGGGCAAAGGTACAATGAGCAGTTCTTC,CASSTPHRGQRYNEQFF
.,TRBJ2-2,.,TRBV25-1,TGTGCCAGCACAAAGGGGGATTATGGCGGGGAGCTGTTTTTT,CASTKGDYGGELFF
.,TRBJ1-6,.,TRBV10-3,TGTGCCATCAGTGGGCAGGGGTGGAATTCACCCCTCCACTTT,CAISGQGWNSPLHF
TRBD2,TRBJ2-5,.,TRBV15,TGTGCCACCAGCAGAGGCCCCGGGAGGGCTGAGGAGACCCAGTACTTC,CATSRGPGRAEETQYF
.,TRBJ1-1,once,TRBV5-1,TGCGCCAGCAGCTTTCGCCCAGTCGGACACCAGAACACTGAAGCTTTCTTT,CASSFRPVGHQNTEAFF
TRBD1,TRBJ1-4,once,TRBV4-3,TGCGCCAGCAGCCAAGATAGGGGACAGCCCTTCGCGGGTGAAAAACTGTTTTTT,CASSQDRGQPFAGEKLFF
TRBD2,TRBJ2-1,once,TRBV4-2,TGTGCCAGCAGCCAAGTTCGAGCTAGCGGGAACTACAATGAGCAGTTCTTC,CASSQVRASGNYNEQFF
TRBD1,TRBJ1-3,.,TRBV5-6,TGTGCCAGCAGCTACGACAGGGTTTCCTCTGGAAACACCATATATTTT,CASSYDRVSSGNTIYF
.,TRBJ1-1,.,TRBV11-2,TGTGCCAGCAGCTTTTTCGGAGACACTGAAGCTTTCTTT,CASSFFGDTEAFF
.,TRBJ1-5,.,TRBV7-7,TGTGCTAGCAGCCCTAGTCGACAGGTTAGTTATCAGCCCCAGCATTTT,CASSPSRQVSYQPQHF
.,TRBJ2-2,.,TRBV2,TGTGCCAGCAGTGTAATAACAGGGAATCCCGGGGAGCTGTTTTTT,CASSVITGNPGELFF
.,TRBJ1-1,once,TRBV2,TGTGCCACCAGCCGGGAGGTAGCGGGGGGGACTGAAGCTTTCTTT,CATSREVAGGTEAFF
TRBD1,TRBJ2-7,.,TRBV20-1,TGCAGTGCGAGACAGGGGTATGAGCAGTACTTC,CSARQGYEQYF
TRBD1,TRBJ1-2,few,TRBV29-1,TGCAGCGTTCGTGGGGACAGGGGTACTGGCTACACCTTC,CSVRGDRGTGYTF
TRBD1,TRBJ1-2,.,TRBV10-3,TGTGCCATCAGGGACAGGTACTTCACCTTC,CAIRDRYFTF
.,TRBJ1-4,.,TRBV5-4,TGTGCCAGCAGCGCTGGAGGGGCTGAAAAACTGTTTTTT,CASSAGGAEKLFF
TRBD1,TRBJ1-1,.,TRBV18,TGTGCCAGCTCAGCCGGGACAGGGGGCTTGAACTCTGAAGCTTTCTTT,CASSAGTGGLNSEAFF
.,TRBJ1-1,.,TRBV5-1,TGCGCCAGCAGCTGGGGCGACAAGAACACTGAAGCTTTCTTT,CASSWGDKNTEAFF
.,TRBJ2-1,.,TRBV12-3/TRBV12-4,TGTGCCAGCAGTTTAGCTCGGTACAATGAGCAGTTCTTC,CASSLARYNEQFF
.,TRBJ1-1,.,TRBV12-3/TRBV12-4,TGTGCCAGCAGTTTAGGGACACTCGAAGCTTTCTTT,CASSLGTLEAFF